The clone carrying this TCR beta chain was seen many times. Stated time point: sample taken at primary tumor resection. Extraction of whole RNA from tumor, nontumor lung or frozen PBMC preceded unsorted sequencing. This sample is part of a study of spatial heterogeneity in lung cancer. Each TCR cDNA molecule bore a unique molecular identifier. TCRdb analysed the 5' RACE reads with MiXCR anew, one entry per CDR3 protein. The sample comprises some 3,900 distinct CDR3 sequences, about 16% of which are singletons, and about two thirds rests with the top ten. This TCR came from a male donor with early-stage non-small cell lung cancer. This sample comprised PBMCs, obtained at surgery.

The DNA of the CDR3 is TGCGCCAGCAGCTCATTGGGACGGGCCAGAACCGGGGAGCTGTTTTTT. Encoded protein: CASSSLGRARTGELFF. The V gene is TRBV5-1, the J gene TRBJ2-2, with D possibly called TRBD1 or TRBD2 (5 bases each). This CDR3 has 16 amino acids. V shed 3 bases and J shed 5 bases, with 17 bases lying between them. Germline CDR1 is SGHRS and CDR2 is YFSETQ.